This T cell receptor beta chain was identified in a study of blood T cells in healthy people across ages. The study's findings and limits: The study lacked donor CMV status, which possibly confounded expanded clonotype changes. Naive T cell percentage by flow cytometry tracked strongly with beta diversity.

Then a second PCR, running roughly 6 to 12 cycles, was carried out with a sample-barcoded 5' primer and a J-beta primer mix. TCRdb re-called the 5' RACE reads through MiXCR, storing one row per CDR3 protein. The repertoire holds approximately 730,000 distinct CDR3 sequences, about 53% seen once, with roughly 40% in the top ten. A remark on this clonotype: Its antigen is unknown.

CDR1 is SGDLS, CDR2 YYNGEE, per germline. The V and J ends lost 3 bases and 4 bases, in that order; junction bases with no gene match: 7. The CDR3 extends over 16 amino acids. Sample donors were healthy Caucasian individuals that came from Russia, aged 6 to 90. Peripheral blood samples of 9 to 10 milliliters were drawn from each donor. The TCR was taken from a man older than 75 in good health. The chain combines TRBV9 with TRBJ1-2; TRBD1 aligns across 12 bases. Sequencing was carried out using blood. The DNA for the CDR3 is TGTGCCAGCAGCGGTACCGGGACAGGGGGCCCCTATGGCTACACCTTC. It yields the protein CASSGTGTGGPYGYTF. Drawing the rest from reference TRBV9 and TRBJ1-2, the complete variable domain is DSGVTQTPKHLITATGQRVTLRCSPRSGDLSVYWYQQSLDQGLQFLIQYYNGEERAKGNILERFSAQQFPDLHSELNLSSLELGDSALYFCASSGTGTGGPYGYTFGSGTRLTVV.